The next 29 T cell receptor delta chains were all read from a single sample in a study of gamma-delta T cells after stem cell transplantation. TCRdb used CATT to re-call clones from the RT-PCR reads. The sample lists 11,000 or so delta-chain clones; about 38% were seen once. Sequenced sample: gamma-delta T cells. The receptors come from a human donor. It is not recorded whose cells these are; they may come from a transplant donor.

Details on this clone: The junction does not match germline at one end; this may be a read error. The V and J genes are TRDV1 and TRDJ2, with 12 positions matching TRDD3. This CDR3 has 26 amino acids. Germline assignment: CDR1 TSWWSYY and CDR2 QGS. The CDR3 DNA is TGTGCTCTTGGGGAACTTTCCCTTCCTAGGAGGGGAACTGGGGGATACCTTATCTTTTTGACAGCACAACCCTTCTTT. Amino acids: CALGELSLPRRGTGGYLIFLTAQPFF.

Concerning this clone itself: A clone one base away is much larger, so this may be a read error. In nucleotides, the CDR3 is TGTGCCTGTGACACCGAGGGGAGGCCCCATACTGGGGGATACGGAGCACTCATCTTT. Its protein is CACDTEGRPHTGGYGALIF. The chain joins TRDV2 to TRDJ1; TRDD3 aligns across 13 bases. This CDR3 has 19 residues. The V gene end was trimmed by 0 bases and the J gene end by 10 bases; junction bases not matched to a gene: 19. Germline V CDR1 and CDR2: GEAIGNYY, EKD.

This chain links TRDV1 with TRDJ1; TRDD3 aligns across 9 bases. The junction had 15 bases not matched to a gene; V was cut back by 4 bases and J by 0 bases. The germline gives CDR1 TSWWSYY, CDR2 QGS. The CDR3 runs 19 residues. This CDR3 is CALGVGPSSSGGYTDKLIF. The CDR3 DNA reads TGTGCTCTTGGGGTGGGGCCTTCCTCGTCTGGGGGATACACCGATAAACTCATCTTT.

With regard to this clone: The junction does not match germline at one end; this may be a read error. J is TRDJ3 and V is TRDV2; D might be TRDD3 (6 bases). The CDR3 has 19 amino acids. Looked up from germline, CDR1 is GEAIGNYY and CDR2 is EKD. The DNA for the CDR3 is TGTGCCTGTGACACCTGGGGGTCCCCCCGCTCCCGGGACACCCGACAGATGTTTTTC. Translated, it gives CACDTWGSPRSRDTRQMFF.

V usage is TRDV3 and J usage is TRDJ1; TRDD3 agrees at 11 bases. The CDR3 consists of 17 residues. V lost 4 bases and J lost 2; bases outside the gene matches: 15. From germline, CDR1 is TVYSNPD and CDR2 GDNSRS (reference sequence). CDR3 in DNA: TGTGCCTATAGAGCTCCTACTGGGGGATATAGGACCGATAAACTCATCTTT. This sequence encodes CAYRAPTGGYRTDKLIF.

With regard to this clone: A much more abundant neighbour one base away suggests this may be a read error. CDR3 loop: CASAPRYTDKLIF. The DNA for the CDR3 is TGTGCCTCCGCACCACGGTACACCGATAAACTCATCTTT. The chain carries TRDV3 and TRDJ1; D gene uncertain. V gave up 4 bases and J gave up 0 bases, with 12 bases separating them. This CDR3 comprises 13 residues. Germline V CDR1 and CDR2: TVYSNPD, GDNSRS (reference sequence).

The genes are TRDV1 and TRDJ1, with 10 bases that match TRDD3. This CDR3 region has 22 residues. Germline values: CDR1 TSWWSYY, CDR2 QGS. Trimming removed 1 base from V and 0 bases from J; junction bases left unmatched: 20. CDR3 in amino acids: CALGEPGLKGDTARFYTDKLIF. CDR3 coding DNA: TGTGCTCTTGGGGAACCCGGACTCAAGGGGGATACGGCAAGGTTCTACACCGATAAACTCATCTTT.

There are a few counts of this clone. Different DNA sequences within this sample yield the same CDR3. This rearrangement joins TRDV1 to TRDJ1, with 13 positions matching TRDD3. This CDR3 is 21 amino acids long. With V trimmed by 1 base and J by 8 bases, 22 bases remained unmatched. CDR1 and CDR2 (germline): TSWWSYY, QGS. For the CDR3, the DNA is TGTGCTCTTGGGGAACGGGTTACCTACGCGCATACTGGGGGATACGGGAGAAAACTCATCTTT. Its translation: CALGERVTYAHTGGYGRKLIF.

The CDR3 loop is CALGEMYSQRNWGRKGYTDKLIF. CDR3 nucleotides: TGTGCTCTTGGGGAAATGTACTCTCAAAGAAACTGGGGGAGAAAAGGGTACACCGATAAACTCATCTTT. V and J are TRDV1 and TRDJ1; TRDD3 matches 9 bases. CDR1 and CDR2 from the germline V gene are TSWWSYY and QGS. After removal of 2 bases from V and 0 bases from J, the junction contained 25 bases not matched to a gene. CDR3 length: 23 amino acids.

By sample fraction, this clone is medium-sized. Other DNA variants within this sample encode the same CDR3. The chain carries TRDV2 and TRDJ3, with TRDD3 identical over 7 bases. Germline V CDR1 and CDR2: GEAIGNYY, EKD. The J segment lost 0 bases and the V segment lost 3 bases, leaving 16 bases of the junction unmatched. CDR3 length: 21 residues. The CDR3 reads CACDLLEGYKGSSWDTRQMFF. The CDR3 nucleotides are TGTGCCTGTGACCTCTTAGAGGGATACAAGGGGAGCTCCTGGGACACCCGACAGATGTTTTTC.

This clone was detected a few times. Since a much larger clone is just one base distant, this may be a read error. This chain connects TRDV2 to TRDJ1, with 12 bases lining up with TRDD3. CDR1 and CDR2 (germline): GEAIGNYY, EKD. J lost 3 bases, V lost 0 bases, and 13 bases had no gene match. This CDR3 spans 19 amino acids. CDR3 in amino acids: CACDTKTVLGDTGADKLIF. CDR3 DNA sequence: TGTGCCTGTGACACCAAGACGGTACTGGGGGATACTGGAGCCGATAAACTCATCTTT.

Concerning this clone: This may be a read error, as it is one base from a much larger clone. This chain links TRDV2 with TRDJ3; 10 bases fit TRDD3. There are 22 residues in the CDR3. Germline values: CDR1 GEAIGNYY, CDR2 EKD. CDR3 coding DNA: TGTGCCTGTGATCAAAAAACCTGGGGGATATTCCCTAGCTCCTGGGACACCCGAAAGATGTTTTTC. Protein: CACDQKTWGIFPSSWDTRKMFF.

V and J are TRDV2 and TRDJ1, with D maybe TRDD3 (6 bases). Germline V gene lookup returns CDR1 GEAIGNYY and CDR2 EKD. The length of the CDR3 is 18 residues. V lost 0 bases and J lost 4, with 23 bases in between. CDR3 DNA: TGTGCCTGTGACACCGAGAGGCGCGGGACGGGTGGGGGCGATAAACTCATCTTT. This sequence encodes CACDTERRGTGGGDKLIF.

This chain links TRDV2 with TRDJ3, with 10 nucleotides matching TRDD3. This CDR3 region has 19 residues. J lost 0 bases, V lost 1 base, and 5 bases had no gene match. CDR1 GEAIGNYY and CDR2 EKD come from the germline V gene. As DNA, the CDR3 is TGTGCCTGTGACACTGGGGGATACTCGAGCTCCTGGGACACCCGACAGATGTTTTTC. As protein: CACDTGGYSSSWDTRQMFF.

This clone was recorded only once. The V call is TRDV2, the J call TRDJ2, with 8 positions matching TRDD3. The germline CDR1 and CDR2 sequences are GEAIGNYY and EKD. The ends lost 2 bases at V and 11 bases at J; junction bases unmatched: 15. The CDR3 has 16 residues. The CDR3 DNA follows: TGTGCCTGTGACATACTGGGGGGTCCATTGACATCCCAACTCTTCTTT. It encodes CACDILGGPLTSQLFF.

As concerns this clone: A much larger clone differs from this one at a single base, so this may be a read error. This chain connects TRDV2 to TRDJ3; 7 bases match TRDD3. V gave up 1 base and J gave up 5 bases; unmatched junction bases: 13. Germline V gene data show CDR1 as GEAIGNYY and CDR2 as EKD. The CDR3 runs 19 residues. The CDR3 nucleotides read TGTGCCTGTGACACATCGGACTGGGGCTTGTCCCGGGACACCCGACAGATGTTTTTC. Translating gives CACDTSDWGLSRDTRQMFF.

Comments on this clone: An end of the junction does not agree with germline; a read error may underlie this. The V call is TRDV2, the J call TRDJ4; 7 bases map to TRDD3. Germline CDR1 reads GEAIGNYY; CDR2 reads EKD. The CDR3 extends over 16 amino acids. The CDR3 loop reads CACDTRWGQLVVPLIF. CDR3 in DNA: TGTGCCTGTGACACCCGCTGGGGGCAACTGGTCGTACCCCTTATCTTT.

The CDR3 sequence: CALGDGLPTGDTLPRQMFF. The CDR3 coding sequence is TGTGCTCTTGGGGATGGCCTTCCTACAGGGGATACGCTGCCCCGACAGATGTTTTTC. This chain joins TRDV1 and TRDJ3; either TRDD2 or TRDD3 may supply D (9 bases each). The CDR3 covers 19 residues. Trimming left V 3 bases short and J 11 bases short, with 26 bases between. CDR1 and CDR2 from the germline V gene are TSWWSYY and QGS.

V usage is TRDV2 and J usage is TRDJ1, with 12 bases fitting TRDD3. The V and J ends lost 0 bases and 0 bases, in that order; junction bases with no gene match: 10. Germline V gene data show CDR1 as GEAIGNYY and CDR2 as EKD. The CDR3 consists of 19 residues. In DNA form, the CDR3 reads TGTGCCTGTGACACCCTCAATACTGGGGGATACCGATACACCGATAAACTCATCTTT. This encodes CACDTLNTGGYRYTDKLIF.

The V call is TRDV1, the J call TRDJ1; 8 bases align to TRDD2. The CDR3 totals 17 residues. Trimming removed 1 base from V and 7 bases from J; junction bases left unmatched: 14. CDR1 is TSWWSYY, CDR2 QGS, per germline. CDR3 sequence reads: CALGEHRPSYLTSKLIF. Here the CDR3 DNA reads TGTGCTCTTGGGGAACACCGGCCTTCCTATCTGACTTCTAAACTCATCTTT.

The chain links TRDV2 to TRDJ1; D call uncertain. Germline V gene lookup returns CDR1 GEAIGNYY and CDR2 EKD. There are 17 residues in the CDR3. The V end was cut by 2 bases, the J end by 4 bases, with 22 bases between. CDR3 DNA sequence: TGTGCCTGTGACAACGGAGTACGATGGATTATAGGCGATAAACTCATCTTT. Its protein is CACDNGVRWIIGDKLIF.

CDR3 amino acids: CAIVESWGCRGHTDKLIF. The CDR3 DNA follows: TGTGCTATTGTGGAAAGCTGGGGCTGCCGGGGTCATACCGATAAACTCATCTTT. The chain joins TRDV1 to TRDJ1, with D possibly being TRDD3 (6 bases). The CDR3 is 18 amino acids. V was clipped by 11 bases and J by 2 bases, with 30 bases between them. From germline, CDR1 is TSWWSYY and CDR2 QGS.

Worth noting for this clone: This likely came from a read error, as a far larger clone is one base away. The chain uses TRDV2 and TRDJ3; 12 positions agree with TRDD3. The CDR3 sequence is 18 residues long. Germline assignment: CDR1 GEAIGNYY and CDR2 EKD. Unmatched junction bases numbered 5, after V lost 0 bases and J lost 6 bases. The CDR3 region is CACDTVLGDTLDTRQMFF. The CDR3 nucleotides are TGTGCCTGTGACACCGTACTGGGGGATACCTTGGACACCCGACAGATGTTTTTC.

The sample holds a few counts of this clone. The rearrangement joins TRDV2 to TRDJ3, with TRDD3 matching over 7 bases. The trim removed 0 bases at V and 1 base at J, leaving 5 bases unmatched. The CDR3 runs 18 residues. Germline-derived CDR1 and CDR2 are GEAIGNYY and EKD. CDR3 coding DNA: TGTGCCTGTGACACCGCGGGGGATGTGTCCTGGGACACCCGACAGATGTTTTTC. It specifies CACDTAGDVSWDTRQMFF.

V is TRDV1 and J is TRDJ1; 8 bases line up with TRDD2. V shed 4 bases and J 1 base; nucleotides not matched to a gene: 20. This CDR3 is built from 20 residues. CDR1 TSWWSYY and CDR2 QGS come from the germline V gene. The CDR3 spells CALGGGTSYKTGALTDKLIF. The CDR3 bases are TGTGCTCTTGGGGGGGGGACTTCCTACAAAACGGGGGCCCTCACCGATAAACTCATCTTT.

This clone was seen only a few times. This chain links TRDV1 with TRDJ1; 13 positions agree with TRDD3. With 0 bases clipped from V and 8 bases from J, the junction kept 18 bases outside the gene matches. CDR3 size: 20 residues. The germline V gene has CDR1 TSWWSYY and CDR2 QGS. CDR3 DNA: TGTGCTCTTGGGGAACTCCTCGGGGCACTTCCTACTGGGGGATACGGCAAACTCATCTTT. This translates into CALGELLGALPTGGYGKLIF.

Details on this clone: Other DNA sequences in this sample translate to the same CDR3. The gene calls are TRDV3 and TRDJ1; 11 bases fit TRDD3. The germline V gene encodes CDR1 TVYSNPD and CDR2 GDNSRS (reference sequence). J gave up 0 bases and V 5 bases, and 23 bases lay outside the gene matches. The CDR3 is 20 residues long. The chain's CDR3 is CALRYYWGIYLQSYTDKLIF. The DNA of the CDR3 is TGTGCCCTACGCTACTACTGGGGGATATACCTCCAGTCGTACACCGATAAACTCATCTTT.

This clone was detected a few times. The chain recombines TRDV1 with TRDJ1, with D perhaps matching TRDD3 (5 bases). Trimming pared 4 bases from V and 0 bases from J, leaving 24 bases between. CDR3 length equals 19 residues. The germline CDR1 and CDR2 sequences are TSWWSYY and QGS. The CDR3 nucleotides read TGTGCTCTTGGGGTGATACCCCTCACGGACCCCCCTTACACCGATAAACTCATCTTT. Translated: CALGVIPLTDPPYTDKLIF.

The table lists this clone with a count of one. The CDR3: CAFRGGDTADKLIF. CDR3 nucleotides: TGTGCCTTTCGGGGGGGGGATACGGCCGATAAACTCATCTTT. The chain links TRDV3 to TRDJ1; 10 nucleotides align to TRDD3. V lost 2 bases, J lost 3 bases, and 6 bases stayed unmatched. CDR3 length: 14 residues. Per germline, CDR1 TVYSNPD and CDR2 GDNSRS (reference sequence).